These 18 T cell receptor beta chains share one sample of origin, sequenced in a study of T cell changes during pregnancy in multiple sclerosis. Repertoires were generated with immunoSEQ multiplex PCR, while TCRdb's copy carries only in-frame clones and drops some. The sample includes roughly 63,000 clones, about 92% of them seen just once. Here the sequenced sample was CD8+ T cells from peripheral blood mononuclear cells, taken in the second trimester of pregnancy. The origin of the receptors is a female donor with multiple sclerosis, enrolled in a pregnancy study.

The chain couples TRBV5-1 to TRBJ2-7, with D tentatively TRBD2 (6 bases). V was shortened by 4 bases and J by 3 bases, with 17 bases between the two germline ends. The CDR3 spans 15 residues. The V gene's germline CDR1 is SGHRS and CDR2 YFSETQ. The CDR3: CASSPWDSPNYEQYF. The CDR3, as DNA: TGCGCCAGCAGCCCCTGGGACTCACCAAACTACGAGCAGTACTTC.

The chain uses TRBV28 and TRBJ2-7; possibly TRBD2 for D (5 bases). V was cut by 7 bases and J by 9 bases, with 13 bases left in between. CDR1 and CDR2 from the germline V gene are MDHEN and SYDVKM. The CDR3 extends over 11 amino acids. CDR3 residues: CASIRGGRQYF. In nucleotides, the CDR3 is TGTGCCAGCATCAGAGGCGGGCGGCAGTACTTC.

The gene calls are TRBV13 and TRBJ2-2; the D gene is possibly TRBD1 (6 bases). The CDR3 covers 15 residues. V shed 3 bases and J shed 0 bases, with 8 bases lying between them. The germline CDR1 and CDR2 sequences are PRHDT and FYEKMQ (reference sequence). CDR3 DNA: TGTGCCAGCAGCTTGGACAGATCGAACACCGGGGAGCTGTTTTTT. This translates into CASSLDRSNTGELFF.

A few counts support this clone. The CDR3 coding sequence is TGTGCCAGCAGTGGGAGGGTCGGTGGCTACACCTTC. Its protein product is CASSGRVGGYTF. The chain links TRBV7-9 to TRBJ1-2; no firm D call. CDR1 and CDR2 (germline): SEHNR, FQNEAQ (reference sequence). The CDR3 extends over 12 amino acids. With 6 bases removed from V and 7 bases from J, the gap between germline ends came to 12 bases. Complete variable domain (other parts from reference TRBV7-9 and TRBJ1-2): DTGVSQNPRHKITKRGQNVTFRCDPISEHNRLYWYRQTLGQGPEFLTYFQNEAQLEKSRLLSDRFSAERPKGSFSTLEIQRTEQGDSAMYLCASSGRVGGYTFGSGTRLTVV.

The chain recombines TRBV28 with TRBJ1-4, with 7 nucleotides matching TRBD1. CDR1 is MDHEN and CDR2 is SYDVKM in the germline V gene. CDR3 length: 17 residues. V lost 10 bases to trimming and J lost 0 bases; unmatched junction nucleotides: 14. CDR3 amino acids: CATYPGTETTTNEKLFF. CDR3 coding DNA: TGTGCCACCTACCCCGGGACAGAAACTACAACTAATGAAAAACTGTTTTTT.

This clone was picked up one time. The rearrangement uses TRBV27 and TRBJ1-6; possibly TRBD1 for D (5 bases). The V end was cut by 6 bases, the J end by 8 bases, with 17 bases between. CDR3 length: 15 residues. The germline V gene has CDR1 MNHEY and CDR2 SMNVEV (reference sequence). DNA of the CDR3: TGTGCCAGCAGGGCCATGGGGCACTTAGATTCACCCCTCCACTTT. Translation gives CASRAMGHLDSPLHF.

The gene calls are TRBV28 and TRBJ2-3; 7 nucleotides line up with TRBD2. The V gene end was trimmed by 3 bases and the J gene end by 0 bases; junction bases not matched to a gene: 6. From germline, CDR1 is MDHEN and CDR2 SYDVKM. This CDR3 spans 16 amino acids. For the CDR3, the DNA is TGTGCCAGCAGTTTCGGGGGGAGCGCCAGCACAGATACGCAGTATTTT. Translated, it gives CASSFGGSASTDTQYF.

V and J are TRBV9 and TRBJ2-5, with 11 positions matching TRBD1. The CDR3 is 15 amino acids. The junction had 2 bases not matched to a gene; V was cut back by 3 bases and J by 1 base. Germline CDR1 is SGDLS and CDR2 is YYNGEE. The CDR3 coding sequence is TGTGCCAGCAGCGGCGGGACAGGGGGCCAAGAGACCCAGTACTTC. It specifies CASSGGTGGQETQYF. Together with reference TRBV9 and TRBJ2-5, the CDR3 gives the full variable domain: DSGVTQTPKHLITATGQRVTLRCSPRSGDLSVYWYQQSLDQGLQFLIQYYNGEERAKGNILERFSAQQFPDLHSELNLSSLELGDSALYFCASSGGTGGQETQYFGPGTRLLVL.

V is TRBV9 and J is TRBJ2-1; the match to TRBD2 covers 7 bases. The junction had 4 bases not matched to a gene; V was cut back by 4 bases and J by 0 bases. Germline CDR1 is SGDLS and CDR2 is YYNGEE. The CDR3 is 15 amino acids. The CDR3 is CASSTPGGSYNEQFF. In DNA form, the CDR3 reads TGTGCCAGCAGCACCCCGGGGGGCTCCTACAATGAGCAGTTCTTC.

The genes are TRBV6-1 and TRBJ2-4; 11 nucleotides align to TRBD2. V dropped 3 bases and J dropped 7; count of bases not matched to a gene: 8. The germline gives CDR1 MNHNS, CDR2 SASEGT. This CDR3 region has 16 residues. Written as DNA, the CDR3 is TGTGCCAGCAGTGAGCTAGCGGGGGGAGGGGATAACATTCAGTACTTC. It yields the protein CASSELAGGGDNIQYF.

The chain recombines TRBV19 with TRBJ1-1; no reliable D call. Germline V lookup: CDR1 LNHDA, CDR2 SQIVND (reference sequence). Trimming stripped 6 bases from V and 5 bases from J, with 19 bases between. This CDR3 is built from 15 residues. The CDR3 region has the DNA TGTGCCAGTAGCATCTCTCCGGGATTCGGGACTGAAGCTTTCTTT. It translates to CASSISPGFGTEAFF.

The rearrangement links TRBV10-3 to TRBJ2-3; tentative D call: TRBD2 (8 bases). The germline V gene has CDR1 ENHRY and CDR2 SYGVKD. V lost 7 bases to trimming and J lost 3 bases, with 17 bases between them. The CDR3 has 15 amino acids. The CDR3 reads CAITREGAGTDTQYF. DNA of the CDR3: TGTGCCATCACCCGGGAGGGGGCGGGGACAGATACGCAGTATTTT.

This clone is a singleton in its sample. V gene TRBV7-9 combines with J gene TRBJ2-2; TRBD1 agrees at 7 bases. The CDR3 is 14 amino acids. V trimming: 4 bases; J trimming: 4 bases; junction bases outside the gene matches: 3. The germline V gene encodes CDR1 SEHNR and CDR2 FQNEAQ (reference sequence). CDR3 protein: CASSSTGPTGELFF. The CDR3 region has the DNA TGTGCCAGCAGCTCGACAGGGCCCACCGGGGAGCTGTTTTTT.

About this clone: The junction departs from germline at one end; a sequencing error may be responsible. The rearrangement uses TRBV13 and TRBJ2-1, with a tentative D call TRBD2 (7 bases). The CDR3 covers 13 residues. Germline V gene data show CDR1 as PRHDT and CDR2 as FYEKMQ (reference sequence). As DNA, the CDR3 is TGTGCCAGCAGCCTAGGGGGGGCCGGTGAGCAGTTCTTC. Its translation is CASSLGGAGEQFF.

J is TRBJ2-3 and V is TRBV7-9; 8 positions match TRBD2. Per the germline V gene, CDR1 is SEHNR and CDR2 is FQNEAQ (reference sequence). V shed 2 bases, J shed 0 bases, and the junction held 13 bases outside the gene matches. This CDR3 contains 19 residues. The CDR3 DNA follows: TGTGCCAGCAGCTTATTGGGCCTAGCGGGTGGGATAAGCACAGATACGCAGTATTTT. Translated: CASSLLGLAGGISTDTQYF.

The genes are TRBV10-3 and TRBJ2-2, with 7 nucleotides matching TRBD2. J was trimmed by 6 bases and V by 3 bases; bases with no gene match: 19. This CDR3 contains 19 residues. Germline V gene sequence: CDR1 ENHRY, CDR2 SYGVKD. The CDR3 DNA reads as TGTGCCATCAGTGATGACGGGGGGAGAAGGGATTCCGGATCCGGGGAGCTGTTTTTT. Protein sequence: CAISDDGGRRDSGSGELFF.

This clone has a single count. The V gene is TRBV27, the J gene TRBJ2-7; TRBD2 is a possible D gene (6 bases). V was shortened by 4 bases and J by 4 bases, with 11 bases between the two germline ends. The germline CDR1 and CDR2 sequences are MNHEY and SMNVEV (reference sequence). This CDR3 has 13 amino acids. The CDR3 coding sequence is TGTGCCAGCAGTTCCCCGGGACTTTACGAGCAGTACTTC. Amino acids: CASSSPGLYEQYF.

V gene TRBV27 combines with J gene TRBJ1-1; a possible D gene is TRBD1 (6 bases). The CDR3 runs to 15 residues. Between the trimmed V and J ends, which lost 0 bases and 2 bases, there was a span of 10 bases. Per the germline V gene, CDR1 is MNHEY and CDR2 is SMNVEV (reference sequence). The CDR3 DNA reads TGTGCCAGCAGTTTATCCGCAGGGGCAAACACTGAAGCTTTCTTT. It encodes CASSLSAGANTEAFF.